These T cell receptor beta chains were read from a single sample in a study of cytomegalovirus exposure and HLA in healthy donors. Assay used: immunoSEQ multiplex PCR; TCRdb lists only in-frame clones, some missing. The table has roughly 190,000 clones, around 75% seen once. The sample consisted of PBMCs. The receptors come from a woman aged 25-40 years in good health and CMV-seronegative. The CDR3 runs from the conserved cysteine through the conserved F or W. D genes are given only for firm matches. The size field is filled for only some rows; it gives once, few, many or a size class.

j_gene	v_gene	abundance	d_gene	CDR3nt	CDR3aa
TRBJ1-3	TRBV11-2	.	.	TGTGCCAGCAGCCCAGCCCCGGGAGGCGCGAACACCATATATTTT	CASSPAPGGANTIYF
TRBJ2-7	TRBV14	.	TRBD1	TGTGCCAGCAGCCAAGGGACAGGTACCTACGAGCAGTACTTC	CASSQGTGTYEQYF
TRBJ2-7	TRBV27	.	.	TGTGCCAGCAGTACGGGAGATCGGTACGAGCAGTACTTC	CASSTGDRYEQYF
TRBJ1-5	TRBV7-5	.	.	TGTGTCAGAAGCTTAGTTTGTGCAGGGGAATACAATCAGCCCCAGCATTTT	CVRSLVCAGEYNQPQHF
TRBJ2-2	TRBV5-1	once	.	TGCGCCAGCAGCTTGGCTGACACCGGGGAGCTGTTTTTT	CASSLADTGELFF
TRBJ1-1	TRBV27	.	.	TGTGCCAGCAGTTACCAGGGGCTGGGCACTGAAGCTTTCTTT	CASSYQGLGTEAFF
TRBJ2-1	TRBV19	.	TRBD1	TGTGCCAGTAGTAGGAGCCGGGACAGGGAAAGGGATGAGCAGTTCTTC	CASSRSRDRERDEQFF
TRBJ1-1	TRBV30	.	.	TGTGCCTGGACCAGTATGAACACTGAAGCTTTCTTT	CAWTSMNTEAFF
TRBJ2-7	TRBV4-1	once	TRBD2	TGCGCCAGCAGCCCAGGACTAGCGGGGGGATACGAGCAGTACTTC	CASSPGLAGGYEQYF
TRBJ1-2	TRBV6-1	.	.	TGTGCCAGCAGCCCCACTCACTATGGCTACACCTTC	CASSPTHYGYTF
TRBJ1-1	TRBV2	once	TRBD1	TGTGCCAGCAGCGAGACAGGGGGGAGGGGAGACACTGAAGCTTTCTTT	CASSETGGRGDTEAFF
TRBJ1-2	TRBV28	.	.	TGTGCCAGCAGTTCCGGACAGCCCAACTATGGCTACACCTTC	CASSSGQPNYGYTF
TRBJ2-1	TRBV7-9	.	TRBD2	TGTGCCAGCAGCGGAGAAGGTCGAGCGGGGGCCTTTTCCTACAATGAGCAGTTCTTC	CASSGEGRAGAFSYNEQFF
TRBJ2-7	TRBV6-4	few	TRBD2	TGTGCCAGCAATCCGGGACTAGCGGGAGAAATAGCCTACGAGCAGTACTTC	CASNPGLAGEIAYEQYF
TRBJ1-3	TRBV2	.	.	TGTGCCAGCAGTGAAATTGGACTGTCGAGCTCTGGAAACACCATATATTTT	CASSEIGLSSSGNTIYF
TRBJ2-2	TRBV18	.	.	TGTGCCAGCTCAGGACTCAAGGACAGAGACACCGGGGAGCTGTTTTTT	CASSGLKDRDTGELFF
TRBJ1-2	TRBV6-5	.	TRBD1	TGTGCCAGCAGTTACTCTGCAGGGGGCTGGGGCTATGGCTACACCTTC	CASSYSAGGWGYGYTF
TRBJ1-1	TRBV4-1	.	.	TGCGCCAGCAGCCAAACAACAGGGATGACTGAAGCTTTCTTT	CASSQTTGMTEAFF
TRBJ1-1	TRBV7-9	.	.	TGTGCCAGCAGCCGTGGGGCGAACACTGAAGCTTTCTTT	CASSRGANTEAFF
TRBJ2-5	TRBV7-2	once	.	TGTGCCAGCAGCTTTCCGGGTCGATCCCAGTACTTC	CASSFPGRSQYF
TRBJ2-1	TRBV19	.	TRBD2	TGTGCCAGTAGTGGCCCCCTGGGACTAGCGGGAGTGGCATCCTACAATGAGCAGTTCTTC	CASSGPLGLAGVASYNEQFF
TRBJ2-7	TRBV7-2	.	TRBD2	TGTGCCAGTAGCCATACGGGGACTAGCGGGAGTCTGGTGCAGTACTTC	CASSHTGTSGSLVQYF
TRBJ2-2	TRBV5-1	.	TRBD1	TGCGCCAGCAGCTTGGCCAGGGGGTCGAACACCGGGGAGCTGTTTTTT	CASSLARGSNTGELFF
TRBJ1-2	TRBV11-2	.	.	TGTGCCAGCACCCCAATGGGGCCAGGGCTGGGCTATGGCTACACCTTC	CASTPMGPGLGYGYTF
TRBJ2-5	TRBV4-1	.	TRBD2	TGCGCCAGCAGCCAAGATCGAGTTGGGAAGCGGGGGGGCCAGGGTGAGACCCAGTACTTC	CASSQDRVGKRGGQGETQYF
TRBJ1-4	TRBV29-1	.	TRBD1	TGCAGCGTTGAGGGTGGAACAGGGGATTTTAAACTGTTTTTT	CSVEGGTGDFKLFF
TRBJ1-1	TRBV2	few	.	TGTGCCAGCAGTGACCGGAGCACTGAAGCTTTCTTT	CASSDRSTEAFF
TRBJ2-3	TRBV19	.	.	TGTGCCAGCTCTGCGACTAGCACAGATACGCAGTATTTT	CASSATSTDTQYF
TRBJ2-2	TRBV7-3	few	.	TGTGCCAGCAGCTTAAGTGACTCCGGGGAGCTGTTTTTT	CASSLSDSGELFF
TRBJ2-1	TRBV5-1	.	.	TGCGCCAGCAGCTTGTACTCGAGCTCCTACAATGAGCAGTTCTTC	CASSLYSSSYNEQFF
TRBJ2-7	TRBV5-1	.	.	TGCGCCAGCAGCCACCACAACTCCTACGAGCAGTACTTC	CASSHHNSYEQYF
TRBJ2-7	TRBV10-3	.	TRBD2	TGTGCCATCAGTGAGTCACCGGGACTAGCGGACCGCTCCTACGAGCAGTACTTC	CAISESPGLADRSYEQYF
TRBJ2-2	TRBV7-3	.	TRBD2	TGTTCCAGCAGCCCGCAAGCGGGGGCCCTCACCGGGGAGCTGTTTTTT	CSSSPQAGALTGELFF
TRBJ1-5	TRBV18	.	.	TGTGCCAGCTCACCACGCCAGGACAATCAGCCCCAGCATTTT	CASSPRQDNQPQHF
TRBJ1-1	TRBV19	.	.	TGTGCCAGTGGCTTCAGGAACACTGAAGCTTTCTTT	CASGFRNTEAFF
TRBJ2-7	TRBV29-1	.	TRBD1	TGCAGCGCGTGGACAGGGGGCCACGAGCAGTACTTC	CSAWTGGHEQYF
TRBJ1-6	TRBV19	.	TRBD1	TGTGCCAGTAGTACCACCACACAGGGGGAACAATCACCCCTCCACTTT	CASSTTTQGEQSPLHF
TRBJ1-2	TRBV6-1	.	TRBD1	TGTGCCAGCAGTGGAAGACAGGGGGATGGCTACACCTTC	CASSGRQGDGYTF
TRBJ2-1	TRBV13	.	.	TGTGCCAGCAGCTTAATAGACAATGAGCAGTTCTTC	CASSLIDNEQFF
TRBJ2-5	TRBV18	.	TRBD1	TGTGCCAGCTCACCACAACAACAGGGGGGATTACAAGAGACCCAGTACTTC	CASSPQQQGGLQETQYF
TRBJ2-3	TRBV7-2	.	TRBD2	TGTGCCAGCAGCTTAGTCCAGCGGGACCTACTCCCAGATACGCAGTATTTT	CASSLVQRDLLPDTQYF
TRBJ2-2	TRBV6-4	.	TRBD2	TGTGCCAGCAGGGACGCAGAAGCTAGCGGGGGGGCCAACGGGGAGCTGTTTTTT	CASRDAEASGGANGELFF
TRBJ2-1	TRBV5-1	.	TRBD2	TGCGCCAGCAGCTGGGTTACTAGCGGGGGGGCCAATGAGCAGTTCTTC	CASSWVTSGGANEQFF
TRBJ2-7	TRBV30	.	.	TGTGCCTGGAGCTCAGGGGACTCCTACGAGCAGTACTTC	CAWSSGDSYEQYF
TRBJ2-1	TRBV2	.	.	TGTGCCAGCAGCCGCGACAGGAGAGGGCAGTTCTTC	CASSRDRRGQFF
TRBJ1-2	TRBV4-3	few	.	TGCGCCAGCAGCTGGGTCGGCGGCGGCTATGGCTACACCTTC	CASSWVGGGYGYTF
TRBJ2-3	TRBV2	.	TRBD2	TGTGCCAGCAGTGAAGCCTCCCTAGCGGCTTCCACAGATACGCAGTATTTT	CASSEASLAASTDTQYF
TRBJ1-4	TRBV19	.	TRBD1	TGTGCCAGTAGGCGACAGGGGGGCCAGGAAAAACTGTTTTTT	CASRRQGGQEKLFF
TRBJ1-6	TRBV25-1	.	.	TGTGCCAGCAGTGAATGGGGGGAGTCTAATTCACCCCTCCACTTT	CASSEWGESNSPLHF
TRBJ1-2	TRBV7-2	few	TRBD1	TGTGCCAGCAGCTTAGACAGGGGCTATGGCTACACCTTC	CASSLDRGYGYTF
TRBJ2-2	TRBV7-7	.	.	TGTGCCAGCAGCTTCTCGAGCACCGGGGAGCTGTTTTTT	CASSFSSTGELFF
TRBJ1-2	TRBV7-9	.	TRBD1	TGTGCCAGCAGCCTCCGCGACAGGGTTGAAGGCTACACCTTC	CASSLRDRVEGYTF
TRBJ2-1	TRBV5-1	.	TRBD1	TGCGCCAGCAGCCCTTCTAAGGACAGGGGGTACAATGAGCAGTTCTTC	CASSPSKDRGYNEQFF
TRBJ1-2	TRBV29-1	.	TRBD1	TGCAGCGTTGGGGACAGGGGGCTAAATGGCTACACCTTC	CSVGDRGLNGYTF
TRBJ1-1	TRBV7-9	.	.	TGTGCCAGCAGTCATAATTTTATTGGGGGGGTACTCACTGAAGCTTTCTTT	CASSHNFIGGVLTEAFF
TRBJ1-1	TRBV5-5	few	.	TGTGCCAGCAGTATAGAGAACACTGAAGCTTTCTTT	CASSIENTEAFF
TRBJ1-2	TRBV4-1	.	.	TGCGCCAGCAGCCACCTCGGAGGGGATGGCTATGGCTACACCTTC	CASSHLGGDGYGYTF
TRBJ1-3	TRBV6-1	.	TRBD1	TGTGCCAGCAGTACAGGGGGCTCTGGAAACACCATATATTTT	CASSTGGSGNTIYF
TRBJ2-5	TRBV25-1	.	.	TGTGCCAGCAGTGCGGACAGACCCCCAGAGACCCAGTACTTC	CASSADRPPETQYF